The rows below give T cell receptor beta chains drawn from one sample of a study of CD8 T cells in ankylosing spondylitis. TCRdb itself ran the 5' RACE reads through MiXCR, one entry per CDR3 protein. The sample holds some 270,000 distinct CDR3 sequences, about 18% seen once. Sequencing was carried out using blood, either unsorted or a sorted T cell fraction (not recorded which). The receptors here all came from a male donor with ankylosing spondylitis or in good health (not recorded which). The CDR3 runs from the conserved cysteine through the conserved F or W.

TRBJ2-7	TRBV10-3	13	CAIMGQGGYEQYF
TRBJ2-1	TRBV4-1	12	CASSALYNEQFF
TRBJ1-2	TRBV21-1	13	CASSIRTGGGYTF
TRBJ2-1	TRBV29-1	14	CSVDSGDLYNEQFF
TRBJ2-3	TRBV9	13	CASSPGAGNTQYF
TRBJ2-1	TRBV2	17	CASSDPPGLATYNEQFF
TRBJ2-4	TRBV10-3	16	CAISESGTGVLNIQYF
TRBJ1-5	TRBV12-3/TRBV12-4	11	CASGGTQPQHF
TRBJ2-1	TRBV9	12	CASSPSAEPPFF
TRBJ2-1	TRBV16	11	CASTLNGEQFF
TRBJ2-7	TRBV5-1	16	CASSWGTSGASYEQYF
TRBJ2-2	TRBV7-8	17	CASTLAGLAGEGGELFF
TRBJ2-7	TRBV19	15	CASSKRQDPGDEQYF
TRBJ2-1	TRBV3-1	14	CASSQVLVADEQFF
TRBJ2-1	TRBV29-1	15	CSVDRDRGSYNEQFF
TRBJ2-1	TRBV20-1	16	CSARSFSGRPDNEQFF
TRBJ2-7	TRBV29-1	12	CSAGTGSYEQYF
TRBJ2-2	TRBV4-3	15	CASSPGGLAPGELFF
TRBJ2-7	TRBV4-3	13	CASSQTGGAEQYF